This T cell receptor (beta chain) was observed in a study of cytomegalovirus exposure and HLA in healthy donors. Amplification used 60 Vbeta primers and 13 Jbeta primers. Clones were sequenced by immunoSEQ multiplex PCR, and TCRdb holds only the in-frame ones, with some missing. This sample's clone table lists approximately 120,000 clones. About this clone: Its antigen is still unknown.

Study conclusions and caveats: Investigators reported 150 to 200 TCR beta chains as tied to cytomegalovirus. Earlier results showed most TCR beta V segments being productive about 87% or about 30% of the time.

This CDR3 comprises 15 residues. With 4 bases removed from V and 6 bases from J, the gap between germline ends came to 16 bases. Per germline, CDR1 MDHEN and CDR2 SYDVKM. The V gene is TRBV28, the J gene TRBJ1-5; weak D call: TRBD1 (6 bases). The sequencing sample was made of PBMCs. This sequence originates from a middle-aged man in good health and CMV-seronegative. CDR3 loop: CASSYTGSLGQPQHF. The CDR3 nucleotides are TGTGCCAGCAGTTATACAGGGTCGCTAGGTCAGCCCCAGCATTTT.